This TCR beta chain was observed in a study of cytomegalovirus exposure and HLA in healthy donors. V lost 5 bases and J 3 bases, leaving 14 bases between the germline ends. CDR3 size: 14 residues. CDR1 and CDR2 (germline): MNHEY, SVGAGI. Both 60 Vbeta primers and 13 Jbeta primers went into the PCR. Repertoires were generated with immunoSEQ multiplex PCR, while TCRdb's copy carries only in-frame clones and drops some. The sample includes about 120,000 clones. Findings of the study overall: Follow-up analysis later connected one missense variant in DCLRE1C with trimming of TCR beta V- and J-genes.

Details on this clone: Its antigen is currently unknown.

Sequencing used PBMCs. V is TRBV6-5 and J is TRBJ2-7, with D possibly matching TRBD1 (6 bases). The TCR comes from a woman between 40 and 55 years old in good health and CMV-seropositive. The DNA for the CDR3 is TGTGCCAGCAGTCCAAACAGGGAAATCTACGAGCAGTACTTC. Its translation: CASSPNREIYEQYF.